The sample holds a few counts of the clone carrying this T cell receptor beta chain. Antigen specificity is unknown. The germline V gene encodes CDR1 MGHRA and CDR2 YSYEKL. The CDR3 consists of 21 residues. Germline trimming cut 2 bases from V and 1 base from J; bases unmatched to any gene: 18. TCRdb analysed the 5' RACE reads with MiXCR anew, one entry per CDR3 protein. The sample holds over 40,000 distinct CDR3 sequences, around 20% seen once. Tregs were sorted as CD4+CD25+CD127-/low cells. The study's findings and limits: Tumor-infiltrating Treg TCR alpha and beta sequences overlapped most with tumor naive CD4+ T cells, then blood naive.

The clonotype comes from a female donor with breast cancer. The chain recombines TRBV4-1 with TRBJ2-1; 9 nucleotides line up with TRBD2. Sequences were obtained from Tregs sorted from blood. The CDR3: CASSQLGLAANGGKSYNEQFF. The CDR3 coding sequence is TGCGCCAGCAGCCAATTGGGACTAGCTGCAAATGGGGGAAAGTCCTACAATGAGCAGTTCTTC.